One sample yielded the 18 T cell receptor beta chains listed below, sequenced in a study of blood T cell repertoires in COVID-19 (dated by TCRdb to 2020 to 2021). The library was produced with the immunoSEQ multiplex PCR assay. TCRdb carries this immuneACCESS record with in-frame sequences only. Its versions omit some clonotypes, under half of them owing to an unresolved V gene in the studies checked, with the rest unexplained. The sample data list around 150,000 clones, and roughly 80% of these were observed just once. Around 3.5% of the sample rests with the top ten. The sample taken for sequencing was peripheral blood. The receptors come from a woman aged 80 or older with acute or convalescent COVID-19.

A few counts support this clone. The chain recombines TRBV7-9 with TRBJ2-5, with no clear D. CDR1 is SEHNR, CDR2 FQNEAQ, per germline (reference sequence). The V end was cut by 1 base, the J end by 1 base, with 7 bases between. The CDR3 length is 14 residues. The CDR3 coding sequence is TGTGCCAGCAGCTTAGGTACGGTCCAAGAGACCCAGTACTTC. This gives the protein CASSLGTVQETQYF.

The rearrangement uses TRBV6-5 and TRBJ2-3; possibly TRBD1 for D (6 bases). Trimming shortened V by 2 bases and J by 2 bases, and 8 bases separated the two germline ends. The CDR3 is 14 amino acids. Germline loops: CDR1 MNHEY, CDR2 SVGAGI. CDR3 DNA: TGTGCCAGCAGTTACGACAGGTTCACAGATACGCAGTATTTT. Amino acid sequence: CASSYDRFTDTQYF.

This CDR3 reads CASSGGTGNRDTQYF. The CDR3 bases are TGTGCCAGCTCAGGGGGGACAGGGAATCGAGATACGCAGTATTTT. The chain is built from TRBV18 and TRBJ2-3; 9 bases are shared with TRBD1. The CDR3 is made up of 15 amino acids. V was pared by 5 bases and J by 5 bases, with 8 bases of the junction left unmatched. Germline V gene lookup returns CDR1 KGHSH and CDR2 LQKENI.

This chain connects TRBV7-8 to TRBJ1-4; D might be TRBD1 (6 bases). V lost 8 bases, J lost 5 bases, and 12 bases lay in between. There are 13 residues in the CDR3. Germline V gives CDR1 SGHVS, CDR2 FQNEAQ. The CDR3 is CASARGGNEKLFF. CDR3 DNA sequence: TGTGCCAGCGCCAGGGGTGGCAATGAAAAACTGTTTTTT.

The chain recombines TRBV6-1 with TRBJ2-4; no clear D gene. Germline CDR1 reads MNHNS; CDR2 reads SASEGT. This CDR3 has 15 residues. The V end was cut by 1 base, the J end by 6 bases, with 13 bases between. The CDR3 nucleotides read TGTGCCAGCAGTGAAGACGCCGGGTCCCGAAACATTCAGTACTTC. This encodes CASSEDAGSRNIQYF.

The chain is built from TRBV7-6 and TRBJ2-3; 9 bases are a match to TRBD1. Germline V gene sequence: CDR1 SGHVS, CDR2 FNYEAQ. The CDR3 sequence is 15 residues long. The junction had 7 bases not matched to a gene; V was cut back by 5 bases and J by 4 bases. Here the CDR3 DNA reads TGTGCCAGCAGCAAACGGGGACAGGGAGCAGATACGCAGTATTTT. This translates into CASSKRGQGADTQYF.

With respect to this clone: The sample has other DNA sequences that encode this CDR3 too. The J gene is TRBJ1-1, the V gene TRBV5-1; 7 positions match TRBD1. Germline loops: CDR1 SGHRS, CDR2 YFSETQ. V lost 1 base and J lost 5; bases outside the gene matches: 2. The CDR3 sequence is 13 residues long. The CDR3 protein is CASSLRRGTEAFF. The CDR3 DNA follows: TGCGCCAGCAGCTTGCGCAGGGGGACTGAAGCTTTCTTT.

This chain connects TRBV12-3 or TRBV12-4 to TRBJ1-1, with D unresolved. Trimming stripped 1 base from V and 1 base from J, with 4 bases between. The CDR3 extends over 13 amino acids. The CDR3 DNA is TGTGCCAGCAGTTTAGAGAGGAACACTGAAGCTTTCTTT. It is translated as CASSLERNTEAFF.

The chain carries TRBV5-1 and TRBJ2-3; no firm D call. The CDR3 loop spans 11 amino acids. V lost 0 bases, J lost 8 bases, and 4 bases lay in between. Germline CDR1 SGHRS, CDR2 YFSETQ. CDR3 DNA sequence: TGCGCCAGCAGCTTGGACATTACGCAGTATTTT. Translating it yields CASSLDITQYF.

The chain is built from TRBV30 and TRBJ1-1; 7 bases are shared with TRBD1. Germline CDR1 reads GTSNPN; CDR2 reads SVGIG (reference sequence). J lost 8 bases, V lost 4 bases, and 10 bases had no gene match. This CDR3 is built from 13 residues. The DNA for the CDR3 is TGTGCCTGGATTGATAGGGGGCACGCGGAAGCTTTCTTT. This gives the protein CAWIDRGHAEAFF.

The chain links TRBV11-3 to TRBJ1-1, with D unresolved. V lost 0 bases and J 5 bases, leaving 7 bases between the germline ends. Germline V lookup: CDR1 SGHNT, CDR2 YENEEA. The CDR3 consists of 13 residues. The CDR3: CASSLDSSTEAFF. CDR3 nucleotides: TGTGCCAGCAGCTTAGATTCGAGTACTGAAGCTTTCTTT.

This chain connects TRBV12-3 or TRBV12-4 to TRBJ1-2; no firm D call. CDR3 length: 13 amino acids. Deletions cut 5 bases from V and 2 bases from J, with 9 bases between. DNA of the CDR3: TGTGCCAGCAGTAGCCGTATGAACTATGGCTACACCTTC. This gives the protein CASSSRMNYGYTF.

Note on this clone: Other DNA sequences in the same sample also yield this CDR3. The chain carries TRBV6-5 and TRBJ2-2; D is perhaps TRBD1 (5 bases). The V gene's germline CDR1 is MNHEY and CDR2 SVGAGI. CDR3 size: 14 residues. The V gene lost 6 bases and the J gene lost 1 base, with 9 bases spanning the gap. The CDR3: CASRYDRNTGELFF. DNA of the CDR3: TGTGCCAGCAGATACGACAGGAACACCGGGGAGCTGTTTTTT.

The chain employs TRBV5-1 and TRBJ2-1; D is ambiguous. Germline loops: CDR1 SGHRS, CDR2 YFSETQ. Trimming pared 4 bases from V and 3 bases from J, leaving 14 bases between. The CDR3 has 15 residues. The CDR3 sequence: CASSHGGQGYNEQFF. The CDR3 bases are TGCGCCAGCAGCCATGGTGGGCAAGGCTACAATGAGCAGTTCTTC.

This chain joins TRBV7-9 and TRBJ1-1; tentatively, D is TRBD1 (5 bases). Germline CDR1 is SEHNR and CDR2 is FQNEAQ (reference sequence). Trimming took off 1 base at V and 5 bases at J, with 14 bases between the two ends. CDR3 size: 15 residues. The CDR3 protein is CASSLGGVIGTEAFF. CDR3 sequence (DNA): TGTGCCAGCAGCTTAGGGGGCGTAATCGGGACTGAAGCTTTCTTT.

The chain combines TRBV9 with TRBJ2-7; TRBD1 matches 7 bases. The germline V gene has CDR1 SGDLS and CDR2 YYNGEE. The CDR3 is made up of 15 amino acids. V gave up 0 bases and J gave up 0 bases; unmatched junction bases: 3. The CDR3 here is CASSVEQGSSYEQYF. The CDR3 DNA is TGTGCCAGCAGCGTAGAACAGGGGAGCTCCTACGAGCAGTACTTC.

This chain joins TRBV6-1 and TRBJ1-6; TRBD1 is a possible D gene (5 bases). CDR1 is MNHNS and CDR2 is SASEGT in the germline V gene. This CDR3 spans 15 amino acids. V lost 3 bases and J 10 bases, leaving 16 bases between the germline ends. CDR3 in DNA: TGTGCCAGCAGTGAGAGGCGGGACTACGCCTCACCCCTCCACTTT. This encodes CASSERRDYASPLHF.

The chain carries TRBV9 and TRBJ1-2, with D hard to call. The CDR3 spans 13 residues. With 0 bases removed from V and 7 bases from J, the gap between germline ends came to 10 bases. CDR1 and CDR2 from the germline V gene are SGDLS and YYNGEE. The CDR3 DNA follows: TGTGCCAGCAGCGTAGAGGGCGGACTTGGCTACACCTTC. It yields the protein CASSVEGGLGYTF.